The rows below give T cell receptor beta chains drawn from one sample of a study of cytomegalovirus exposure and HLA in healthy donors. Method: immunoSEQ multiplex PCR; TCRdb's copy keeps in-frame clones and lacks some. Of approximately 150,000 clones in the sample, around three quarters are singletons; the top ten hold around 2.5%. The specimen was PBMCs. All receptors come from a woman aged 18-29 years in good health and CMV-seropositive. CDR3s include the opening cysteine and the closing phenylalanine or tryptophan. A D gene is named only where the DNA matches it firmly. Only part of the rows carry a size: once, few, many, or a class if the clone is expanded.

D gene: NA; J gene: TRBJ2-3; clone size: NA; V gene: TRBV5-1; CDR3 protein: CASSRQGTSTDTQYF; CDR3 DNA: TGCGCCAGCAGCCGGCAAGGGACTAGCACAGATACGCAGTATTTT
D gene: NA; J gene: TRBJ1-5; clone size: NA; V gene: TRBV4-1; CDR3 protein: CASSQDAGRGNQPQHF; CDR3 DNA: TGCGCCAGCAGCCAAGATGCGGGAAGAGGCAATCAGCCCCAGCATTTT
D gene: NA; J gene: TRBJ1-2; clone size: NA; V gene: TRBV19; CDR3 protein: CASKPGTRGTHGYTF; CDR3 DNA: TGTGCCTCAAAACCTGGGACAAGGGGGACACATGGCTACACCTTC
D gene: TRBD1; J gene: TRBJ2-7; clone size: once; V gene: TRBV7-2; CDR3 protein: CASSLFPLTGDEQYF; CDR3 DNA: TGTGCCAGCAGCTTATTTCCTCTGACAGGGGACGAGCAGTACTTC
D gene: NA; J gene: TRBJ2-7; clone size: NA; V gene: TRBV5-6; CDR3 protein: CASESDRLSYEQYF; CDR3 DNA: TGTGCCAGCGAATCGGACAGACTTTCCTACGAGCAGTACTTC
D gene: TRBD2; J gene: TRBJ2-5; clone size: NA; V gene: TRBV5-1; CDR3 protein: CASSLDGGGTQYF; CDR3 DNA: TGCGCCAGCAGCTTGGATGGGGGGGGGACCCAGTACTTC
D gene: TRBD1; J gene: TRBJ2-7; clone size: few; V gene: TRBV5-5; CDR3 protein: CASSPGTGPKVYEQYF; CDR3 DNA: TGTGCCAGCAGCCCCGGGACAGGGCCAAAAGTCTACGAGCAGTACTTC
D gene: NA; J gene: TRBJ1-5; clone size: few; V gene: TRBV30; CDR3 protein: CAWSTTGGSGQPQHF; CDR3 DNA: TGTGCCTGGAGTACGACGGGGGGTTCGGGTCAGCCCCAGCATTTT
D gene: TRBD2; J gene: TRBJ2-5; clone size: NA; V gene: TRBV28; CDR3 protein: CASSLGRLAGETQYF; CDR3 DNA: TGTGCCAGCAGTTTGGGCCGACTAGCGGGAGAGACCCAGTACTTC
D gene: NA; J gene: TRBJ2-7; clone size: NA; V gene: TRBV11-2; CDR3 protein: CASSTSSYEQYF; CDR3 DNA: TGTGCCAGCAGCACGAGCTCCTACGAGCAGTACTTC
D gene: TRBD2; J gene: TRBJ2-3; clone size: NA; V gene: TRBV10-3; CDR3 protein: CAISGLAGPNPDTQYF; CDR3 DNA: TGTGCCATCAGTGGACTAGCGGGACCCAACCCAGATACGCAGTATTTT
D gene: NA; J gene: TRBJ2-7; clone size: once; V gene: TRBV20-1; CDR3 protein: CSAGRGEQYF; CDR3 DNA: TGCAGTGCTGGTAGGGGCGAGCAGTACTTC
D gene: TRBD1; J gene: TRBJ1-1; clone size: NA; V gene: TRBV7-2; CDR3 protein: CASSQSTGTEAFF; CDR3 DNA: TGTGCCAGCAGCCAGTCGACAGGGACTGAAGCTTTCTTT
D gene: NA; J gene: TRBJ1-1; clone size: NA; V gene: TRBV18; CDR3 protein: CASSPGRVTAQNMNTEAFF; CDR3 DNA: TGTGCCAGCTCACCAGGCCGGGTGACAGCACAGAACATGAACACTGAAGCTTTCTTT
D gene: NA; J gene: TRBJ2-4; clone size: NA; V gene: TRBV6-5; CDR3 protein: CASSYSSGLAKNIQYF; CDR3 DNA: TGTGCCAGCAGTTACTCTAGCGGACTAGCCAAAAACATTCAGTACTTC
D gene: NA; J gene: TRBJ1-5; clone size: NA; V gene: TRBV6-4; CDR3 protein: CASSPGAGQPQHF; CDR3 DNA: TGTGCCAGCAGTCCGGGAGCCGGACAGCCCCAGCATTTT
D gene: NA; J gene: TRBJ1-5; clone size: few; V gene: TRBV5-8; CDR3 protein: CASSFRTGNQPQHF; CDR3 DNA: TGTGCCAGCAGCTTTCGGACAGGCAATCAGCCCCAGCATTTT
D gene: NA; J gene: TRBJ1-2; clone size: NA; V gene: TRBV9; CDR3 protein: CASSPSQGSGYTF; CDR3 DNA: TGTGCCAGCAGCCCCTCACAGGGATCTGGCTACACCTTC
D gene: TRBD1; J gene: TRBJ1-3; clone size: NA; V gene: TRBV5-4; CDR3 protein: CASSSPGQGEGNTIYF; CDR3 DNA: TGTGCCAGCAGCTCACCGGGACAGGGAGAAGGAAACACCATATATTTT
D gene: TRBD1; J gene: TRBJ2-2; clone size: NA; V gene: TRBV18; CDR3 protein: CASSPRTGNTGELFF; CDR3 DNA: TGTGCCAGCTCACCAAGGACAGGGAACACCGGGGAGCTGTTTTTT
D gene: NA; J gene: TRBJ1-4; clone size: NA; V gene: TRBV7-6; CDR3 protein: CASSLVEGTNEKLFF; CDR3 DNA: TGTGCCAGCAGCTTAGTCGAGGGAACTAATGAAAAACTGTTTTTT
D gene: TRBD2; J gene: TRBJ2-3; clone size: once; V gene: TRBV9; CDR3 protein: CASSQRGGTDTQYF; CDR3 DNA: TGTGCCAGCTCCCAGCGGGGGGGCACAGATACGCAGTATTTT
D gene: TRBD1; J gene: TRBJ1-2; clone size: NA; V gene: TRBV4-1; CDR3 protein: CASSQPGTANYGYTF; CDR3 DNA: TGCGCCAGCAGCCAACCTGGGACAGCTAACTATGGCTACACCTTC
D gene: NA; J gene: TRBJ1-6; clone size: NA; V gene: TRBV6-5; CDR3 protein: CASRLTGPNSPLHF; CDR3 DNA: TGTGCCAGCAGGCTGACAGGACCTAATTCACCCCTCCACTTT
D gene: TRBD1; J gene: TRBJ2-6; clone size: NA; V gene: TRBV5-1; CDR3 protein: CASSVNRGAGANVLTF; CDR3 DNA: TGCGCCAGCAGCGTAAACAGGGGAGCTGGGGCCAACGTCCTGACTTTC
D gene: NA; J gene: TRBJ2-1; clone size: once; V gene: TRBV2; CDR3 protein: CASSIQGPSNEQFF; CDR3 DNA: TGTGCCAGCAGCATACAGGGACCAAGCAATGAGCAGTTCTTC
D gene: NA; J gene: TRBJ2-7; clone size: NA; V gene: TRBV5-4; CDR3 protein: CASSSDPGFTFDEQYF; CDR3 DNA: TGTGCCAGCAGCTCGGACCCGGGATTTACTTTCGACGAGCAGTACTTC
D gene: NA; J gene: TRBJ2-7; clone size: NA; V gene: TRBV5-1; CDR3 protein: CASSRIGGGPANEQYF; CDR3 DNA: TGCGCCAGCAGTCGGATTGGGGGGGGGCCTGCGAACGAGCAGTACTTC
D gene: TRBD1; J gene: TRBJ1-1; clone size: NA; V gene: TRBV14; CDR3 protein: CASSRYRGLNTEAFF; CDR3 DNA: TGTGCCAGCAGCCGCTACAGGGGATTGAACACTGAAGCTTTCTTT
D gene: TRBD1; J gene: TRBJ2-1; clone size: NA; V gene: TRBV5-1; CDR3 protein: CASKDRVGLNEQFF; CDR3 DNA: TGCGCCAGCAAGGACAGGGTAGGTCTCAATGAGCAGTTCTTC
D gene: NA; J gene: TRBJ1-2; clone size: NA; V gene: TRBV6-5; CDR3 protein: CATRKLTGSYGYTF; CDR3 DNA: TGTGCCACTAGGAAGCTTACAGGGTCCTATGGCTACACCTTC
D gene: NA; J gene: TRBJ1-3; clone size: NA; V gene: TRBV6-5; CDR3 protein: CASSDRSPGNTIYF; CDR3 DNA: TGTGCCAGCAGTGATAGGAGCCCTGGAAACACCATATATTTT
D gene: TRBD2; J gene: TRBJ2-1; clone size: NA; V gene: TRBV6-6; CDR3 protein: CASSSQRGSSYNEQFF; CDR3 DNA: TGTGCCAGCAGTAGTCAGCGGGGGAGCTCCTACAATGAGCAGTTCTTC
D gene: NA; J gene: TRBJ1-5; clone size: NA; V gene: TRBV4-1; CDR3 protein: CASSPSGSNQPQHF; CDR3 DNA: TGCGCCAGCAGCCCCTCGGGTAGCAATCAGCCCCAGCATTTT
D gene: TRBD1; J gene: TRBJ1-5; clone size: NA; V gene: TRBV7-8; CDR3 protein: CASSLASVPLGTVYQPQHF; CDR3 DNA: TGTGCCAGCAGCTTAGCGTCAGTTCCCTTAGGGACAGTTTATCAGCCCCAGCATTTT
D gene: NA; J gene: TRBJ1-2; clone size: few; V gene: TRBV20-1; CDR3 protein: CSARYTGNHTF; CDR3 DNA: TGCAGTGCTAGGTACACAGGGAACCACACCTTC
D gene: TRBD2; J gene: TRBJ2-7; clone size: NA; V gene: TRBV19; CDR3 protein: CASSIVGGGSYEQYF; CDR3 DNA: TGTGCCAGTAGTATAGTCGGGGGGGGCTCCTACGAGCAGTACTTC
D gene: NA; J gene: TRBJ2-5; clone size: NA; V gene: TRBV7-9; CDR3 protein: CASSLGRYQETQYF; CDR3 DNA: TGTGCCAGCAGCTTAGGCAGGTACCAAGAGACCCAGTACTTC
D gene: TRBD1; J gene: TRBJ1-3; clone size: NA; V gene: TRBV5-4; CDR3 protein: CASSLRRQGTFGNTIYF; CDR3 DNA: TGTGCCAGCAGCTTGAGGCGACAGGGGACCTTTGGAAACACCATATATTTT
D gene: TRBD1; J gene: TRBJ1-2; clone size: few; V gene: TRBV27; CDR3 protein: CASSLQGAQDGYTF; CDR3 DNA: TGTGCCAGCAGTCTACAGGGGGCGCAGGATGGCTACACCTTC
D gene: TRBD1; J gene: TRBJ1-3; clone size: NA; V gene: TRBV11-2; CDR3 protein: CASSPRRQGARNTIYF; CDR3 DNA: TGTGCCAGCAGCCCTAGGCGGCAGGGGGCTAGAAACACCATATATTTT
D gene: TRBD1; J gene: TRBJ1-1; clone size: NA; V gene: TRBV28; CDR3 protein: CASRDTGVYTEAFF; CDR3 DNA: TGTGCCAGCAGAGATACAGGGGTATACACTGAAGCTTTCTTT
D gene: NA; J gene: TRBJ1-3; clone size: NA; V gene: TRBV6-6; CDR3 protein: CASSYDTGNTIYF; CDR3 DNA: TGTGCCAGCAGTTACGACACCGGAAACACCATATATTTT